The TCR beta chain under discussion was sequenced for a study of cytomegalovirus exposure and HLA in healthy donors. Overall study findings and caveats: Within the 100 to 150 validation repertoires, first-cohort TCR clusters tended to co-occur, according to a later analysis. Diagnosis of cytomegalovirus status made by the classifier reportedly showed high specificity and sensitivity. TCR beta chains numbering more than 150 were designated cytomegalovirus-associated.

The donors were part of the roughly 120-subject validation cohort, which stood apart from the roughly 670-subject first cohort. Germline-derived CDR1 and CDR2 are SGHRS and YFSETQ. V was pared by 3 bases and J by 3 bases, with 12 bases between. The CDR3 has 14 residues. Sequencing was performed with immunoSEQ multiplex PCR; in TCRdb, only in-frame clones are kept and a portion is missing. This table has 170,000 or so clones, 85% appearing once. Regarding this clone: What it binds is unknown.

The sample taken for sequencing was PBMCs. This rearrangement joins TRBV5-1 to TRBJ1-1; weak D call: TRBD1 (6 bases). This TCR came from a man in his late teens or twenties in good health and CMV-seropositive. The CDR3 reads CASSSQGGDTEAFF. DNA of the CDR3: TGCGCCAGCAGCTCACAGGGAGGGGACACTGAAGCTTTCTTT.